The clone carrying this T cell receptor beta chain was detected only a few times. Preparing the TCRbeta library involved the use of unique molecular identifiers. Each CDR3 protein is one row after TCRdb ran MiXCR on the PCR reads. The sample contains approximately 420,000 distinct CDR3 sequences, approximately 10% of which appear only once. The data derive from a study of T-cell reconstitution after alpha-beta-depleted transplantation in children. The CDR3 is 16 amino acids. Germline V lookup: CDR1 SGHRS, CDR2 YFSETQ. Unmatched junction bases numbered 6, after V lost 0 bases and J lost 1 base. The specimen was PBMCs from the stem cell graft donor, collected from the stem cell graft. The sequence came from a human donor who donated a stem cell graft to a child with acute myeloid leukemia. This chain uses TRBV5-1 with TRBJ2-5; 7 positions match TRBD1. The CDR3 nucleotides read TGCGCCAGCAGCTTGGGACAGGGAAGGGGCCAAGAGACCCAGTACTTC. Amino acid sequence: CASSLGQGRGQETQYF.